The rows below give T cell receptor beta chains drawn from one sample of a study of blood T cell repertoires in COVID-19. This table comes from immunoSEQ multiplex PCR, and its TCRdb copy is limited to in-frame clones, with some not included. In the table there are about 150,000 clones, approximately 80% of which are singletons. Sequencing used peripheral blood. Every receptor here comes from a man in his 70s with acute or convalescent COVID-19. CDR3s include the opening cysteine and the closing phenylalanine or tryptophan. A D gene is named only where the DNA matches it firmly. Size values are once, few and many counts, or a class for expanded clones, and some rows have none.

v_gene	abundance	j_gene	d_gene	CDR3aa	CDR3nt
TRBV19	.	TRBJ1-5	TRBD1	CASTGVTGGQVGVQHF	TGTGCCAGTACCGGAGTAACAGGGGGACAGGTGGGGGTCCAGCATTTT
TRBV27	few	TRBJ2-1	TRBD1	CASSPKLGQGYHEQFF	TGTGCCAGCAGTCCCAAGTTGGGACAGGGTTACCATGAGCAGTTCTTC
TRBV6-1	.	TRBJ1-2	.	CASSVGGTGPQAPYGYTF	TGTGCCAGCAGTGTAGGGGGAACCGGACCCCAGGCCCCCTATGGCTACACCTTC
TRBV19	.	TRBJ1-5	TRBD1	CASSTGQISNQPQHF	TGTGCCAGTAGTACGGGACAGATTAGCAATCAGCCCCAGCATTTT
TRBV7-3	.	TRBJ2-1	.	CASSPAPSSYNEQFF	TGTGCCAGCAGCCCAGCGCCGAGCTCCTACAATGAGCAGTTCTTC
TRBV25-1	.	TRBJ1-1	.	CASKNSIEAFF	TGTGCCAGCAAGAACAGCATTGAAGCTTTCTTT
TRBV28	once	TRBJ2-1	.	CASSRLPRYNEQFF	TGTGCCAGCAGTCGACTCCCCCGATACAATGAGCAGTTCTTC
TRBV2	once	TRBJ2-4	.	CASSEADLAKNIQYF	TGTGCCAGCAGTGAAGCAGACTTAGCCAAAAACATTCAGTACTTC
TRBV28	few	TRBJ1-6	.	CASSLFRVISPLHF	TGTGCCAGCAGTTTATTCAGGGTCATCTCACCCCTCCACTTT
TRBV11-2	few	TRBJ2-7	TRBD1	CASSQGTGNTYEQYF	TGTGCCAGCAGCCAAGGGACAGGGAACACCTACGAGCAGTACTTC